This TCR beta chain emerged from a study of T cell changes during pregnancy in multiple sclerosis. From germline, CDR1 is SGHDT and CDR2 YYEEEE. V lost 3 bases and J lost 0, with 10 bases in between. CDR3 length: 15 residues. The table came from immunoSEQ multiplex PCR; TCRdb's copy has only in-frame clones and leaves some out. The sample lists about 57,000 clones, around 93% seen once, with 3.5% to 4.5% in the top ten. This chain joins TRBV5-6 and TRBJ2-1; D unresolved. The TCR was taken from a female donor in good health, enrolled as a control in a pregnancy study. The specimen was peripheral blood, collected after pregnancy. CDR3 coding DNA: TGTGCCAGCAGCTCGAGACGACTCTCCTACAATGAGCAGTTCTTC. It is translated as CASSSRRLSYNEQFF.